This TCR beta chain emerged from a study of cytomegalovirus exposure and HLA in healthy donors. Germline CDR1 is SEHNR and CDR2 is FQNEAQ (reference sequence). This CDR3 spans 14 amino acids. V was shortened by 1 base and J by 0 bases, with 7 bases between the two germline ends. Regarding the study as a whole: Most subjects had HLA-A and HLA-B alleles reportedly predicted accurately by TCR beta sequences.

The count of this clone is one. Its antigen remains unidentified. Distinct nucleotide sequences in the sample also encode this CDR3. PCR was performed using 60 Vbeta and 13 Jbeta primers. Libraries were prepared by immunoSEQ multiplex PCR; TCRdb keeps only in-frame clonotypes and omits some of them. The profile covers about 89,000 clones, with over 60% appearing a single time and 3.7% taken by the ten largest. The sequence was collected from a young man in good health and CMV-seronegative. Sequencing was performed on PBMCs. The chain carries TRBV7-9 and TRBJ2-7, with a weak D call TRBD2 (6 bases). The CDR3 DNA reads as TGTGCCAGCAGCTTAGTCGGGGGCTCCTACGAGCAGTACTTC. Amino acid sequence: CASSLVGGSYEQYF. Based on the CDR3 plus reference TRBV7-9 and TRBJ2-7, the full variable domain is DTGVSQNPRHKITKRGQNVTFRCDPISEHNRLYWYRQTLGQGPEFLTYFQNEAQLEKSRLLSDRFSAERPKGSFSTLEIQRTEQGDSAMYLCASSLVGGSYEQYFGPGTRLTVT.